This record covers a single T cell receptor (beta chain). The source of the sample is a study of blood T cell repertoires in COVID-19. Study-level background: Sites across the United States, Italy and Spain contributed samples from acute and convalescent COVID-19. From T cells, B-cell-depleted T cells, or PBMCs came the material, which was cDNA or gDNA.

In the original analysis: Reference gene primer amplification gave nucleated cell count estimates. Libraries were prepared by immunoSEQ multiplex PCR; TCRdb keeps only in-frame clonotypes and omits some of them. From that table come the V and J calls and clone size; the DNA was used to work out D and trimming. The sample holds 250,000 to 300,000 clones; around 86% are singletons and the top ten take around 1.5%. V dropped 4 bases and J dropped 3 bases, with 12 bases sitting between them. Germline loops: CDR1 MGHDK, CDR2 SYGVNS. This CDR3 contains 15 residues. The clonotype originates from a woman aged 40 to 50 who had recovered from COVID-19. J is TRBJ2-2 and V is TRBV25-1, with D possibly TRBD2 on 6 matching bases. Sequencing used peripheral blood. Written as DNA, the CDR3 is TGTGCCAGCAGTGTGGGCGGAGGGGACACCGGGGAGCTGTTTTTT. This codes for CASSVGGGDTGELFF.